These 12 T cell receptor beta chains share one sample of origin, sequenced in a study of T-cell memory formation after mild COVID-19. TCRdb called the 5' RACE reads again in MiXCR, with one record for every CDR3 protein. Of some 110,000 distinct CDR3 sequences in the sample, about 18% were seen once. The sample taken for sequencing was PBMCs or a T cell subset sorted from them (not recorded which). These receptors were collected from an adult woman who had mild COVID-19 (a few samples of this study predate the infection). Cell type and time point are not known.

This clonotype has ten or more counts. This sequence joins TRBV4-1 and TRBJ1-1; D unclear. V dropped 1 base and J dropped 3 bases, with 6 bases sitting between them. Germline CDR1 MGHRA, CDR2 YSYEKL. The CDR3 runs 13 residues. The CDR3 loop is CASSQVRDTEAFF. In DNA form, the CDR3 reads TGCGCCAGCAGCCAAGTAAGGGACACTGAAGCTTTCTTT.

In its sample, this clonotype was seen a few times. This chain joins TRBV5-1 and TRBJ2-7, with unresolved D. V lost 5 bases, J lost 2 bases, and 11 bases lay in between. Germline loops: CDR1 SGHRS, CDR2 YFSETQ. CDR3 length equals 13 residues. CDR3 protein: CASSGAVAYEQYF. The DNA of the CDR3 is TGCGCCAGCAGTGGAGCAGTCGCCTACGAGCAGTACTTC.

The chain couples TRBV12-3 or TRBV12-4 to TRBJ1-2; 8 bases are a match to TRBD1. With 3 bases clipped from V and 8 bases from J, the junction kept 8 bases outside the gene matches. This CDR3 spans 14 amino acids. The CDR3 region has the DNA TGTGCCAGCAGTTTGTCAGGGGGCGCCTGGGGCTACACCTTC. Translation: CASSLSGGAWGYTF.

The J gene is TRBJ2-2, the V gene TRBV15, with D perhaps matching TRBD2 (6 bases). Germline assignment: CDR1 LNHNV and CDR2 YYDKDF (reference sequence). This CDR3 has 18 amino acids. With 0 bases removed from V and 0 bases from J, the gap between germline ends came to 14 bases. The chain's CDR3 is CATSRDRAGSPNTGELFF. As DNA, the CDR3 is TGTGCCACCAGCAGAGATCGGGCCGGGAGCCCGAACACCGGGGAGCTGTTTTTT.

This clonotype was seen more than once but under ten times. The J gene is TRBJ2-7, the V gene TRBV4-3; D possibly corresponds to TRBD2 (6 bases). V was shortened by 1 base and J by 6 bases, with 13 bases between the two germline ends. Germline CDR1 and CDR2: LGHNA and YSLEER. This CDR3 comprises 14 residues. The CDR3 sequence is CASSQAYGGGEQYF. The CDR3 nucleotides are TGCGCCAGCAGCCAAGCTTATGGGGGAGGCGAGCAGTACTTC.

This clonotype has a handful of counts. This chain joins TRBV7-2 and TRBJ2-6; D remains unclear. The length of the CDR3 is 14 residues. Deletions cut 4 bases from V and 0 bases from J, with 4 bases between. CDR1 SGHTA and CDR2 FQGNSA come from the germline V gene. The DNA of the CDR3 is TGTGCCAGCAGCTCACTCTCTGGGGCCAACGTCCTGACTTTC. It is translated as CASSSLSGANVLTF.

This clonotype was recorded a few times. The chain employs TRBV12-3 or TRBV12-4 and TRBJ2-7; weak D call: TRBD2 (6 bases). There are 14 residues in the CDR3. V was shortened by 5 bases and J by 10 bases, with 21 bases between the two germline ends. CDR3 nucleotides: TGTGCCAGCAGTCCCGGACTGGATCGGAGGGTACAGTACTTC. This encodes CASSPGLDRRVQYF.

This clonotype has only a few counts. CDR3 in amino acids: CASSLGQGVAEAFF. In DNA form, the CDR3 reads TGCGCCAGCAGCCTCGGACAGGGAGTAGCTGAAGCTTTCTTT. The chain joins TRBV5-1 to TRBJ1-1; 8 bases line up with TRBD1. Germline V gene lookup returns CDR1 SGHRS and CDR2 YFSETQ. The CDR3 sequence is 14 residues long. Trimming cost V 4 bases and J 6 bases; bases outside gene matches: 8. Full variable domain (missing parts from reference TRBV5-1 and TRBJ1-1): KAGVTQTPRYLIKTRGQQVTLSCSPISGHRSVSWYQQTPGQGLQFLFEYFSETQRNKGNFPGRFSGRQFSNSRSEMNVSTLELGDSALYLCASSLGQGVAEAFFGQGTRLTVV.

This clonotype was observed many times. V usage is TRBV6-5 and J usage is TRBJ2-1; 8 bases fit TRBD2. Germline CDR1 reads MNHEY; CDR2 reads SVGAGI. V lost 1 base, J lost 1 base, and 3 bases stayed unmatched. This CDR3 region has 16 residues. The CDR3 is CASSYFRLASYNEQFF. The CDR3 nucleotides read TGTGCCAGCAGTTACTTTAGACTAGCGTCCTACAATGAGCAGTTCTTC.

V and J are TRBV9 and TRBJ2-3; tentative D call: TRBD1 (6 bases). This CDR3 is 15 amino acids long. CDR1 and CDR2 (germline): SGDLS, YYNGEE. V gave up 3 bases and J gave up 6 bases, with 17 bases separating them. CDR3 amino acids: CASSGEGPQGDTQYF. In DNA, the CDR3 is TGTGCCAGCAGCGGGGAAGGCCCCCAGGGGGATACGCAGTATTTT. Supplemented by reference TRBV9 and TRBJ2-3, the full variable domain reads DSGVTQTPKHLITATGQRVTLRCSPRSGDLSVYWYQQSLDQGLQFLIQYYNGEERAKGNILERFSAQQFPDLHSELNLSSLELGDSALYFCASSGEGPQGDTQYFGPGTRLTVL.

The rearrangement links TRBV4-1 to TRBJ2-3; perhaps TRBD2 as D (5 bases). Germline values: CDR1 MGHRA, CDR2 YSYEKL. CDR3 size: 16 residues. The ends were cut back, 4 bases at V and 0 bases at J, with 14 bases in the middle. The CDR3: CASSRELATSTDTQYF. The CDR3 nucleotides are TGCGCCAGCAGCCGGGAGCTTGCAACTAGCACAGATACGCAGTATTTT.

J is TRBJ2-7 and V is TRBV7-2, with D perhaps TRBD2 (6 bases). The CDR3 has 14 amino acids. Germline V gene sequence: CDR1 SGHTA, CDR2 FQGNSA. V dropped 5 bases and J dropped 4 bases, with 15 bases sitting between them. CDR3 in DNA: TGTGCCAGCAGCCCCATAGGGGCGGGGTACGAGCAGTACTTC. Its translation: CASSPIGAGYEQYF.